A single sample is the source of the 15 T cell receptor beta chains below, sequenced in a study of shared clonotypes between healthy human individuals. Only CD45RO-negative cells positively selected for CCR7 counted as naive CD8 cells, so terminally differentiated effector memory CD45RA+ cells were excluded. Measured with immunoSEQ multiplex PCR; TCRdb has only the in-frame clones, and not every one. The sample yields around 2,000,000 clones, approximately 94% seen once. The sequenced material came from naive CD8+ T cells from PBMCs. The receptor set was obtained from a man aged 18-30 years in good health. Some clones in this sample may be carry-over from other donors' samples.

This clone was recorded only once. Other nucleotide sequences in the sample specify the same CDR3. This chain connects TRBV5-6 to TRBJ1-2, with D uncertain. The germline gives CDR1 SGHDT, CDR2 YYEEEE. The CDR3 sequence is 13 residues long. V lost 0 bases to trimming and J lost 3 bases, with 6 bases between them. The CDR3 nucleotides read TGTGCCAGCAGCTTGGGTCGAGACTATGGCTACACCTTC. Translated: CASSLGRDYGYTF.

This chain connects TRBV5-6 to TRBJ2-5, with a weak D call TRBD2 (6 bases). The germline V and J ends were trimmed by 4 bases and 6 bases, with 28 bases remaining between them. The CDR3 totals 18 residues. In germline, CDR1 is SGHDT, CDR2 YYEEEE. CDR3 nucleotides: TGTGCCAGCAGCCTGGAGGGATCTATCGGGCCGGCGGGAAAGACCCAGTACTTC. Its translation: CASSLEGSIGPAGKTQYF. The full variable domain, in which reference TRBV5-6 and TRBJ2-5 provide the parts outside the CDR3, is DAGVTQSPTHLIKTRGQQVTLRCSPKSGHDTVSWYQQALGQGPQFIFQYYEEEERQRGNFPDRFSGHQFPNYSSELNVNALLLGDSALYLCASSLEGSIGPAGKTQYFGPGTRLLVL.

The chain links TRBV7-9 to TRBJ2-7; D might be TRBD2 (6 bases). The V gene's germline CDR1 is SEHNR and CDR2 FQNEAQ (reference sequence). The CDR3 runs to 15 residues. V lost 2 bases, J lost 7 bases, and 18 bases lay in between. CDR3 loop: CASSLLAGRSGEQYF. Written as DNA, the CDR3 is TGTGCCAGCAGCTTACTCGCGGGAAGGTCGGGGGAGCAGTACTTC.

The CDR3 is CASSRQGANEKLFF. DNA for the CDR3: TGTGCCAGCAGTCGACAGGGTGCAAATGAAAAACTGTTTTTT. This rearrangement joins TRBV6-5 to TRBJ1-4; 7 bases align to TRBD1. V was pared by 5 bases and J by 5 bases, with 5 bases of the junction left unmatched. Germline V gives CDR1 MNHEY, CDR2 SVGAGI. The CDR3 consists of 14 residues.

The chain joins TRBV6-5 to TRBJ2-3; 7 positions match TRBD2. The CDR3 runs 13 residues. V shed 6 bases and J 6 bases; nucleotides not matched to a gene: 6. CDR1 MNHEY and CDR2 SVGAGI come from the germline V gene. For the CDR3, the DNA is TGTGCCAGCAGGCGGGAGAACGAGGATACGCAGTATTTT. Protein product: CASRRENEDTQYF.

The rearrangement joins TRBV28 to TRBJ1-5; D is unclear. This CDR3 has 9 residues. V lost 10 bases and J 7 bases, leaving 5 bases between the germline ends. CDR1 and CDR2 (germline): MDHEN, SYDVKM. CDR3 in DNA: TGTGCCACCGGCCAGCCCCAGCATTTT. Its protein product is CATGQPQHF. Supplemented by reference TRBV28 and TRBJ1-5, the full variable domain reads DVKVTQSSRYLVKRTGEKVFLECVQDMDHENMFWYRQDPGLGLRLIYFSYDVKMKEKGDIPEGYSVSREKKERFSLILESASTNQTSMYLCATGQPQHFGDGTRLSIL.

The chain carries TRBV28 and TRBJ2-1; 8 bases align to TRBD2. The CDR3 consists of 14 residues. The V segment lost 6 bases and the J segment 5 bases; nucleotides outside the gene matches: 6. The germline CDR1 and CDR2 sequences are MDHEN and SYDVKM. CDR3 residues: CASRLAEENNEQFF. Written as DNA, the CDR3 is TGTGCCAGCAGACTAGCGGAAGAAAACAATGAGCAGTTCTTC.

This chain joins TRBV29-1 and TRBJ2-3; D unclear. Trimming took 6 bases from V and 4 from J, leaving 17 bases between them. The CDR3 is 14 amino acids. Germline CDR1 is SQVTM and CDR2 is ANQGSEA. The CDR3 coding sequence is TGCAGCGTGTGGGCCGGATACCGAGCAGATACGCAGTATTTT. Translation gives CSVWAGYRADTQYF.

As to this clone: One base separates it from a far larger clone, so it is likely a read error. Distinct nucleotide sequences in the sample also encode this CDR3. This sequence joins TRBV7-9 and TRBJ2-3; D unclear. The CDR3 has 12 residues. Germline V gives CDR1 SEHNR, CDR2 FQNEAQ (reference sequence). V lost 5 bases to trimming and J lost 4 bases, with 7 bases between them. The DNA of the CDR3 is TGTGCCAGCAGCCTAGAGGCAGATACGCAGTATTTT. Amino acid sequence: CASSLEADTQYF.

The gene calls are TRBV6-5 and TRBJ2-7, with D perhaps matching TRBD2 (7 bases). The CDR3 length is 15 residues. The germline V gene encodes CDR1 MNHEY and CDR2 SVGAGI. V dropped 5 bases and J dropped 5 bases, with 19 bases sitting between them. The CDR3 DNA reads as TGTGCCAGCAGTCCCCGCGGGGGCGGTTCCAACGAGCAGTACTTC. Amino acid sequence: CASSPRGGGSNEQYF.

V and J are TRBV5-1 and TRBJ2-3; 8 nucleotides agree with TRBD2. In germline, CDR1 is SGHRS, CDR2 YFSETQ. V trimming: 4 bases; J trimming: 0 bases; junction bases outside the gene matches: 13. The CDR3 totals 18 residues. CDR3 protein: CASSGWTSSSTSTDTQYF. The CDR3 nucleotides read TGCGCCAGCAGCGGATGGACTAGCTCTTCAACTAGCACAGATACGCAGTATTTT.

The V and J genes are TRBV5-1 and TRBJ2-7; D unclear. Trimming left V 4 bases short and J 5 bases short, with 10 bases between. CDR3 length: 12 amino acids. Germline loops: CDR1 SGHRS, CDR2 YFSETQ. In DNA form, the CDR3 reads TGCGCCAGCAGCCCCTCTTACGACGAGCAGTACTTC. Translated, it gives CASSPSYDEQYF.

In nucleotides, the CDR3 is TGTGCCAGCAGCTTAGGCGGGACAGGGCATGAGCAGTTCTTC. Residues: CASSLGGTGHEQFF. V usage is TRBV11-2 and J usage is TRBJ2-1; 9 positions agree with TRBD1. This CDR3 is built from 14 residues. Trimming cost V 1 base and J 8 bases; bases outside gene matches: 3. Germline V gives CDR1 SGHAT, CDR2 FQNNGV.

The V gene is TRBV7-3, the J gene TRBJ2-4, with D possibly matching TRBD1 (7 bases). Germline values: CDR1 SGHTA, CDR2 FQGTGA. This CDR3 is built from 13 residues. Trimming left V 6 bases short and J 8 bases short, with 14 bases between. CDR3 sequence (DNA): TGTGCCAGCAGTCCCGACAGGGAGGACATTCAGTACTTC. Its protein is CASSPDREDIQYF.

In DNA, the CDR3 is TGTGCCAGCAGCCCGGTTGGGAGGATGTTTAATGAAAAACTGTTTTTT. Translated: CASSPVGRMFNEKLFF. The rearrangement uses TRBV21-1 and TRBJ1-4. TRBV21-1 has pseudogene status. There are 16 residues in the CDR3.